This T cell receptor beta chain was profiled in a study of synovial regulatory T cells in juvenile arthritis (dated by TCRdb to the mid-2010s). Study-wide context: Among sequenced patients, a few were therapy-naive, one received methotrexate plus infliximab, 6 or 7 received methotrexate, and one had no treatment information. Using matched patient samples, the researchers compared TCRbeta CDR3 repertoires across three groups: blood iaTreg cells, other blood Treg cells and synovial fluid Treg cells. Effector T cell subsets were also sequenced in this cohort for comparisons, but the Treg dataset alone covers only blood and synovial fluid Treg cells. TCR repertoire comparisons included Treg and Teff subsets from fewer than 12 JIA patients with active disease. The investigation overall reported the following: iaTreg TCR repertoires were largely private across patients and partially overlapped with synovial Teff and blood CPL repertoires. Lower TCR diversity was observed in blood iaTreg cells than in other blood Treg cells, consistent with antigen-driven expansion. Synovial Treg cells shared more CDR3 sequences with iaTreg cells than with other blood Treg cells, and Chao-Jaccard similarity confirmed that synovial Treg cells were more closely related to iaTreg cells.

A note on this clone: Which antigen it targets is not known.

From cysteine to phenylalanine, the CDR3 is 14 amino acids long. No DNA has been recorded. Libraries were prepared through the immunoSEQ multiplex PCR assay. TCRbeta CDR3 sequencing was performed by Adaptive Biotechnologies. The study's own analysis went as follows. To assess repertoire similarity, the researchers used the Chao-modified Jaccard index along with median clonotype overlap taken from 200 random subsamples at equal sample size. The similarity analyses were based on either productive nucleotide sequences or amino acid sequences translated in silico. Hierarchical clustering with single linkage and t-SNE based on Chao-modified Jaccard distances were used to compare repertoires. Repertoire diversity was quantified with the Renyi index, after sample size normalisation, across a range of alpha values. What TCRdb holds here is the immuneACCESS table cut down to in-frame rearrangements. Part of the clones is not present; checked against another copy, under half of the missing clones reflect an unresolved V gene, and the others are unexplained. D and trimming come from the DNA, and the V and J calls and clone size come from that table. For this sample, the table gives more than 9,500 clones. The biggest ten clones account for 0.85% to 1.3% of the sample.

The donors for the TCR repertoire analysis were around eleven juvenile idiopathic arthritis patients with active disease who had not reached inactive disease, of whom 3 were polyarticular and 8 were oligoarticular. The TCR-sequenced patients had a median age of approximately 10 years (range about 2.4-25) and median disease duration of 7 years (range 0.2-19.1). Samples for TCR repertoire analysis were collected at two centres in Italy. Peripheral blood mononuclear cells were isolated by Histopaque-1077 density gradient and cryopreserved in roughly 90% FCS with about 10% DMSO. The rearranged chain carries TRBV5-3 and TRBJ2-3; as DNA is missing, the TRBD2 call by TCRdb cannot be tested. TRBV5-3 is sorted into the ORF group, with uncertain function. The clonotype comes from a donor younger than 30 with juvenile idiopathic arthritis. The sample was Treg cells from blood. The cell subset or site label, as the study defines it: remaining (HLA-DR-negative) circulating blood Treg cells. The CDR3 corresponds to CARRGAELTDTQYF.